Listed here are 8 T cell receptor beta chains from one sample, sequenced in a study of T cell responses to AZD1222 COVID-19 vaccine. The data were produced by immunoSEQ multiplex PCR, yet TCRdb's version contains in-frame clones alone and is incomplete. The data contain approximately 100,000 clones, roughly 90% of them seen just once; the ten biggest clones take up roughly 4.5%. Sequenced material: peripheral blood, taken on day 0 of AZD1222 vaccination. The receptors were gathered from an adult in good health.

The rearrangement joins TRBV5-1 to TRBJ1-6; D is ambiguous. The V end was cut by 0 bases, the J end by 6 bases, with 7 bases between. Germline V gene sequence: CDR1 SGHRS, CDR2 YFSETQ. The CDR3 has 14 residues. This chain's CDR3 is CASSLGSANSPLHF. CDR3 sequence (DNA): TGCGCCAGCAGCTTGGGTTCGGCTAATTCACCCCTCCACTTT.

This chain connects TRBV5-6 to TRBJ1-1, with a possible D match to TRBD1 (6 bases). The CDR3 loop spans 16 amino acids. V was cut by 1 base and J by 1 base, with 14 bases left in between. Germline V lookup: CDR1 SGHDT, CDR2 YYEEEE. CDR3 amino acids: CASSLRATGRNTEAFF. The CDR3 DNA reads TGTGCCAGCAGCTTGCGTGCGACAGGCCGGAACACTGAAGCTTTCTTT.

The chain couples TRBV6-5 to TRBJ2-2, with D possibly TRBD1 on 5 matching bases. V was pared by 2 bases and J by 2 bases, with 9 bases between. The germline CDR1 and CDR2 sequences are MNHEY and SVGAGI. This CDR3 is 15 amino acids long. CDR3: CASSYRTQNTGELFF. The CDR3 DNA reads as TGTGCCAGCAGTTACAGGACACAAAACACCGGGGAGCTGTTTTTT.

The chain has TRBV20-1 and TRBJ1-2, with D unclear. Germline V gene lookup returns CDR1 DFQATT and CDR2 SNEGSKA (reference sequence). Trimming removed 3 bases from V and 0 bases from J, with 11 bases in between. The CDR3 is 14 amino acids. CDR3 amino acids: CSASVGGPNYGYTF. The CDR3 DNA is TGCAGTGCTAGTGTGGGAGGCCCTAACTATGGCTACACCTTC.

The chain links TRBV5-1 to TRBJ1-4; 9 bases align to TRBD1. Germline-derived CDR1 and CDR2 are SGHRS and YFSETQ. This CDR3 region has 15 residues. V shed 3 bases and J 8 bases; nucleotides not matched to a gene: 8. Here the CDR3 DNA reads TGCGCCAGCAGCTCGACAGGGGGATCAGAGGAAAAACTGTTTTTT. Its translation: CASSSTGGSEEKLFF. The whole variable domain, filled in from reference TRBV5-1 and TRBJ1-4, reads KAGVTQTPRYLIKTRGQQVTLSCSPISGHRSVSWYQQTPGQGLQFLFEYFSETQRNKGNFPGRFSGRQFSNSRSEMNVSTLELGDSALYLCASSSTGGSEEKLFFGSGTQLSVL.

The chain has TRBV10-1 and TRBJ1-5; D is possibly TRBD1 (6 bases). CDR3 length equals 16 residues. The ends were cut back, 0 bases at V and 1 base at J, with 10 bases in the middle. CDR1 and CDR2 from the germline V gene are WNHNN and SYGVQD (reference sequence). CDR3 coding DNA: TGCGCCAGCAGTGAGTCTGGGGGCGAAAGCAATCAGCCCCAGCATTTT. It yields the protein CASSESGGESNQPQHF.

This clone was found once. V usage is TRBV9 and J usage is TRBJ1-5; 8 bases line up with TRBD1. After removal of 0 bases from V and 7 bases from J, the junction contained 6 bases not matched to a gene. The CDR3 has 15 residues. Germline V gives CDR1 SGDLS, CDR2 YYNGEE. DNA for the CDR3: TGTGCCAGCAGCGTAGGGGGGACAGGCGCACAGCCCCAGCATTTT. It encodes CASSVGGTGAQPQHF.

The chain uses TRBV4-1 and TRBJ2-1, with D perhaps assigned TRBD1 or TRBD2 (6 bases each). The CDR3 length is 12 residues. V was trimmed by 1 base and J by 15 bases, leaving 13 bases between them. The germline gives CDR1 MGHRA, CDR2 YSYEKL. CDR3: CASSQGGASSFF. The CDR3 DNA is TGCGCCAGCAGCCAAGGGGGGGCCTCTTCGTTCTTC.